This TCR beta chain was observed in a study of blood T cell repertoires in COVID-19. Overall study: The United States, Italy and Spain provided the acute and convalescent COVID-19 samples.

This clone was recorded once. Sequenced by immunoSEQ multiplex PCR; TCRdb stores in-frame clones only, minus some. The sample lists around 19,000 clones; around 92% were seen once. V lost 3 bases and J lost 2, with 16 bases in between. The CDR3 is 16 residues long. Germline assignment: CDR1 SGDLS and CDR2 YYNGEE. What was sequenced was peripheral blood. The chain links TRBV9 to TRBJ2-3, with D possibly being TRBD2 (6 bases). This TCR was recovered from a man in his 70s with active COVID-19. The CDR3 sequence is CASSAPRGSPTDTQYF. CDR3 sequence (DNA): TGTGCCAGCAGCGCCCCCCGGGGGAGTCCCACAGATACGCAGTATTTT.